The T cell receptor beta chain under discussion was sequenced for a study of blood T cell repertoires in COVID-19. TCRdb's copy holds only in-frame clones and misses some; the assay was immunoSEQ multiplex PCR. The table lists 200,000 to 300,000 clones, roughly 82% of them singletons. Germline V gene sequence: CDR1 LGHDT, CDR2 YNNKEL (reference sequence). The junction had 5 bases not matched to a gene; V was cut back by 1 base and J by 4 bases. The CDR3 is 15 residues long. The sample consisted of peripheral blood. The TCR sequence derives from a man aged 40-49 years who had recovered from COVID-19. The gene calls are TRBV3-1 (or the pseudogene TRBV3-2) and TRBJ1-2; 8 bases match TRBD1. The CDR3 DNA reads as TGTGCCAGCAGCCAAGTTGCTGACAGGGGCTATGGCTACACCTTC. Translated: CASSQVADRGYGYTF.